This TCR beta chain was sequenced in a study of human T cells and chemical hapten exposure. TCRdb reprocessed the RACE reads with MiXCR, giving one entry per CDR3 protein. The table records about 170,000 distinct CDR3 sequences, 25% to 35% of them present only once. Time point described: patch test 3, about 24 weeks after DPC sensitization. Sample treatment: therapeutic diphenylcyclopropenone sensitization with weekly scalp DPC. V shed 9 bases and J shed 0 bases, with 17 bases lying between them. This CDR3 spans 15 amino acids. From germline, CDR1 is SNHLY and CDR2 FYNNEI. The V and J genes are TRBV2 and TRBJ1-1; possible D gene TRBD1, 6 bases. The sequences come from whole blood, collected in connection with sensitization to the hapten diphenylcyclopropenone (DPC). The receptor's source is a woman younger than 30 with alopecia areata. Some clones in this sample may be carry-over from other donors' samples. CDR3 residues: CASRKQGTVNTEAFF. The CDR3 DNA is TGTGCCAGTCGAAAACAGGGTACGGTGAACACTGAAGCTTTCTTT.